This TCR beta chain was observed in a study of blood T cell repertoires in COVID-19. The CDR3 length is 13 residues. V was cut by 5 bases and J by 2 bases, with 10 bases left in between. Germline loops: CDR1 SGDLS, CDR2 YYNGEE. Profiling relied on immunoSEQ multiplex PCR, and the TCRdb table lists in-frame clones only, not all of them. The sample holds 110,000 or so clones, about 84% seen once. The chain couples TRBV9 to TRBJ1-2, with D perhaps TRBD1 (6 bases). The sample consisted of peripheral blood. The clonotype was recovered from a man aged 45 to 65 with acute or convalescent COVID-19. CDR3 coding DNA: TGTGCCAGCAGTACAGGGAAAAACTATGGCTACACCTTC. Translation gives CASSTGKNYGYTF.